This entry is about one T cell receptor (beta chain). Its antigen is currently not known. No base-level quality is on record; no much larger clone is a single base apart. The sample is drawn from a study of OX40 agonist ivuxolimab in advanced cancers. About the study as a whole: Ivuxolimab, which targeted the costimulatory receptor OX40 (CD134), was an agonistic, fully human IgG2 monoclonal antibody. Intravenous ivuxolimab was administered to patients every 2 weeks at six dose levels: 0.01, 0.1, 0.3, 1.5, 3 and 10 mg/kg. Of the roughly 53 patients in dose escalation, about 20 had hepatocellular carcinoma, about 15 had melanoma, 9 had renal cell carcinoma and 9 had head and neck cancer. The dose-escalation cohort was around 83% male with a mean age of around 62 years, ranging from 23 to 79. Prior anti-PD-1, anti-PD-L1 or anti-CTLA-4 therapy was permitted, and checkpoint inhibitors had been received by roughly two fifths of dose-escalation patients. Partial responses occurred in three dose-escalation patients: two with cutaneous melanoma and one with hepatocellular carcinoma. Peripheral TCRbeta sequencing aimed to test whether ivuxolimab altered TCR sequence diversity and caused clonal T-cell expansion. The paper describes the monotherapy dose-escalation part (N ≈ 50 patients) of the phase I trial of ivuxolimab.

Patients with a history of autoimmune disease or receiving systemic immunosuppression were excluded from the trial. In every dose cohort, peripheral blood was drawn for TCR sequencing at baseline, cycle 4 day 1, and cycle 7 day 1. Samples were obtained from an open-label, multicenter, first-in-human phase I dose-escalation trial of ivuxolimab. Adults with locally advanced or metastatic melanoma, renal cell, hepatocellular, or head and neck squamous cell carcinoma were enrolled in the trial. Before TCR sequencing, CD4+ and CD8+ T cells were separately sorted from peripheral blood. General findings and caveats noted by the study authors: Low levels of normalized T-cell clonal expansion were also seen in some patients who did not respond. In the 0.1-3.0 mg/kg groups, partial responders were among the patients with the lowest normalized peripheral clonal expansion, particularly in CD8+ T cells. On average, CD8+ T cells showed more expanded clones than CD4+ T cells after ivuxolimab. The antigen specificity of the peripheral T cells that underwent clonal expansion was not determined. At doses of 0.1 to 3.0 mg/kg, clonal expansion of both CD4+ and CD8+ T cells in blood was seen between baseline and week 6.

To sequence the TCRbeta CDR3 region, genomic DNA was isolated from the sorted cells. The immunoSEQ Assay was used to sequence the TCRbeta CDR3 regions. What TCRdb holds here is the immuneACCESS table cut down to in-frame rearrangements. Part of the clones is not present; checked against another copy, under half of the missing clones reflect an unresolved V gene, and the others are unexplained. The table for this sample lists about 62,000 clones; 82% of them were counted only once. The ten top clones hold roughly 5% of the sample. V is clipped by 1 base and J by 11 bases, and the sequence between their germline boundaries is 8 bases long. Reading from cysteine to phenylalanine, the CDR3 counts 11 amino acids. This entry keeps only the CDR3 DNA: 33 bases, framed from base 1. The germline V gene supplies CDR1 LGHNA and CDR2 YNFKEQ.

The TCR was taken from an adult with an advanced solid tumor such as melanoma, head and neck, liver or kidney cancer. Sequencing used CD4+ or CD8+ T cells sorted from blood, obtained in a trial of the OX40 agonist ivuxolimab. The rearrangement combines TRBV4-2 with TRBJ1-1; the D gene lacks a confident call. The CDR3 region reads CASSQALGAFF. The nucleotides are TGTGCCAGCAGCCAAGCCCTAGGGGCTTTCTTT.